What follows are 7 T cell receptor beta chains derived from one specimen sequenced in a study of shared clonotypes between healthy human individuals. Data came from immunoSEQ multiplex PCR; TCRdb stores just in-frame clones and leaves some out. The sample lists roughly 2,300,000 clones; approximately 90% were seen once. Sample: naive CD4+ T cells from PBMCs. The subset here: CD45RA+ positively selected. These receptor sequences come from a young man in good health. Some clones in this sample may be carry-over from other donors' samples.

This sequence joins TRBV5-6 and TRBJ1-3; D is perhaps TRBD1 (5 bases). V gave up 6 bases and J gave up 9 bases, with 16 bases separating them. The CDR3 sequence is 13 residues long. CDR1 is SGHDT and CDR2 is YYEEEE in the germline V gene. This CDR3 reads CASMWQGTGTIYF. The CDR3 coding sequence is TGTGCCAGCATGTGGCAGGGTACGGGCACCATATATTTT.

The V gene is TRBV9, the J gene TRBJ1-2; D is unresolved. Per the germline V gene, CDR1 is SGDLS and CDR2 is YYNGEE. The CDR3 has 13 amino acids. The V and J ends lost 2 bases and 8 bases respectively, with 13 bases between them. The CDR3 bases are TGTGCCAGCAGCGTTGGCCAGACTGGGGGCTACACCTTC. Protein product: CASSVGQTGGYTF.

The chain carries TRBV2 and TRBJ2-3; the match to TRBD2 covers 12 bases. The V and J ends lost 7 bases and 1 base, in that order; junction bases with no gene match: 12. The germline CDR1 and CDR2 sequences are SNHLY and FYNNEI. There are 18 residues in the CDR3. CDR3 sequence reads: CASKSGLAGRGGTDTQYF. In DNA, the CDR3 is TGTGCCAGCAAGTCCGGACTAGCGGGGCGGGGGGGCACAGATACGCAGTATTTT.

The chain is built from TRBV5-1 and TRBJ2-5; D is unclear. Germline V CDR1 and CDR2: SGHRS, YFSETQ. Trimming removed 7 bases from V and 5 bases from J, with 15 bases in between. The CDR3 consists of 13 residues. The CDR3 DNA reads TGCGCCAGCGCTGGGATAAGTTTGGAGACCCAGTACTTC. This gives the protein CASAGISLETQYF.

V is TRBV29-1 and J is TRBJ2-2, with D tentatively TRBD1 (6 bases). V lost 1 base and J lost 2, with 14 bases in between. This CDR3 region has 16 residues. CDR1 SQVTM and CDR2 ANQGSEA come from the germline V gene. As DNA, the CDR3 is TGCAGCGTTGAAGGGCTAGACAGGACTAACACCGGGGAGCTGTTTTTT. It encodes CSVEGLDRTNTGELFF.

The sample holds one count of this clone. The chain is built from TRBV27 and TRBJ1-4; tentatively, D is TRBD1 (6 bases). Per germline, CDR1 MNHEY and CDR2 SMNVEV (reference sequence). This CDR3 region has 18 residues. V lost 6 bases, J lost 3 bases, and 23 bases lay in between. The CDR3 loop is CASRPDGGARGANEKLFF. The CDR3 coding sequence is TGTGCCAGCAGACCTGATGGGGGGGCGAGGGGAGCTAATGAAAAACTGTTTTTT.

This clone was found once. The chain couples TRBV6-1 to TRBJ1-1; D perhaps matches TRBD1 (5 bases). The CDR3 is 14 residues long. The V end lost 3 bases, the J end lost 3 bases, and 11 bases lay between the germline ends. The germline CDR1 and CDR2 sequences are MNHNS and SASEGT. The CDR3 sequence is CASSEVGAYTEAFF. The DNA of the CDR3 is TGTGCCAGCAGTGAGGTTGGGGCGTACACTGAAGCTTTCTTT.